These T cell receptor beta chains were read from a single sample in a study of shared clonotypes between healthy human individuals. The table came from immunoSEQ multiplex PCR; TCRdb's copy has only in-frame clones and leaves some out. The sample yields about a million clones, around 77% seen once. Sequenced sample: memory CD4+ T cells from PBMCs. The receptors were gathered from a man younger than 35 in good health. Some clones in this sample may be carry-over from other donors' samples. Both conserved end residues are part of each CDR3. A D gene is named only where the DNA matches it firmly. Clone size is stated in some rows and not others, as once, few, many or a class when expanded.

d_call,v_call,clone_size,j_call,cdr3_aa,cdr3_nt
TRBD1,TRBV6-5,.,TRBJ1-2,CASSLTRTGGSYGYTF,TGTGCCAGCAGTTTAACCCGGACAGGGGGAAGCTATGGCTACACCTTC
.,TRBV9,many,TRBJ1-2,CASSVGSGSGGYTF,TGTGCCAGCAGCGTAGGGTCAGGGTCCGGTGGCTACACCTTC
.,TRBV7-8,few,TRBJ2-3,CASSDGTTRTDTQYF,TGTGCCAGCAGCGATGGGACAACCCGCACAGATACGCAGTATTTT
.,TRBV5-6,.,TRBJ2-7,CASSQTGGTAEYF,TGTGCCAGCAGTCAAACGGGGGGGACAGCCGAGTACTTC
TRBD1,TRBV29-1,.,TRBJ2-3,CSVGRTGGGTDTQYF,TGCAGCGTTGGGCGGACAGGGGGCGGCACAGATACGCAGTATTTT
TRBD1,TRBV19,.,TRBJ1-5,CASSRGTAFNQPQHF,TGTGCCAGTAGTAGAGGGACAGCCTTCAATCAGCCCCAGCATTTT
.,TRBV5-4,.,TRBJ2-7,CASSLGQVYYEQYF,TGTGCCAGCAGCTTGGGACAGGTGTACTACGAGCAGTACTTC
.,TRBV28,.,TRBJ1-2,CASTYRAAYGYTF,TGTGCCAGCACCTACCGGGCGGCCTATGGCTACACCTTC
.,TRBV4-1,many,TRBJ1-5,CASSHVGVQGNQPQHF,TGCGCCAGCAGCCATGTCGGGGTGCAAGGCAATCAGCCCCAGCATTTT
.,TRBV15,.,TRBJ1-3,CATSREAGSTIYF,TGTGCCACCAGCAGAGAGGCCGGTTCTACCATATATTTT
.,TRBV11-2,.,TRBJ2-2,CASSLFSGAGELFF,TGTGCCAGCAGCTTATTTTCGGGGGCCGGGGAGCTGTTTTTT
.,TRBV2,.,TRBJ2-3,CASSTSTDTQYF,TGTGCCAGCAGTACTAGCACAGATACGCAGTATTTT
TRBD1,TRBV7-2,.,TRBJ2-2,CASSGPRTGTGELFF,TGTGCCAGCAGCGGACCCCGGACAGGGACCGGGGAGCTGTTTTTT
TRBD2,TRBV4-2,.,TRBJ2-7,CASSQENQGGRVFEQYF,TGTGCCAGCAGCCAAGAAAATCAAGGCGGGAGGGTCTTCGAGCAGTACTTC
TRBD2,TRBV7-2,once,TRBJ2-7,CASSLMAGGSYEQYF,TGTGCCAGCAGCTTGATGGCGGGAGGGTCCTACGAGCAGTACTTC
TRBD2,TRBV4-2,.,TRBJ2-7,CASSRNLIAGAIRYEQYF,TGTGCCAGCAGCCGGAACCTTATAGCGGGAGCCATCCGCTACGAGCAGTACTTC
.,TRBV5-1,.,TRBJ2-2,CASSLDQGWAGELFF,TGCGCCAGCAGCTTGGATCAGGGTTGGGCCGGGGAGCTGTTTTTT
.,TRBV6-4,.,TRBJ2-2,CASSVDRASGELFF,TGTGCCAGCAGCGTCGACAGAGCTTCCGGGGAGCTGTTTTTT
.,TRBV5-6,.,TRBJ1-2,CASSFSGLYGYTF,TGTGCCAGCAGCTTTTCGGGTCTCTATGGCTACACCTTC
.,TRBV28,.,TRBJ1-2,CASSPKTGYTF,TGTGCCAGCAGTCCAAAGACGGGCTACACCTTC
.,TRBV28,.,TRBJ1-2,CASRDRFNYGYTF,TGTGCCAGCAGAGACAGGTTTAACTATGGCTACACCTTC
.,TRBV28,.,TRBJ1-3,CASTYSEGNTIYF,TGTGCCAGCACTTACTCAGAGGGAAACACCATATATTTT
.,TRBV10-2,.,TRBJ1-5,CASRSGDQPQHF,TGCGCCAGTCGGTCGGGAGACCAGCCCCAGCATTTT
TRBD2,TRBV30,once,TRBJ2-3,CAWSSGGSTDTQYF,TGTGCCTGGAGTAGCGGGGGGAGCACAGATACGCAGTATTTT